This TCR beta chain was sequenced in a study of human T cells and chemical hapten exposure. This clonotype was observed a handful of times. Stated time point: healthy volunteer bleed at 2 weeks. Sequencing started from total RNA isolated from unfractionated whole blood. Individual cDNA molecules each carried unique molecular identifiers attached by the library. From the RACE reads, TCRdb called clonotypes with MiXCR, one entry per CDR3 protein. The data contain 100,000 to 150,000 distinct CDR3 sequences, about 9.4% of them singletons. Germline values: CDR1 SQVTM, CDR2 ANQGSEA. V was clipped by 5 bases and J by 5 bases; unmatched bases: 7. The CDR3 has 14 amino acids.

The sample taken for sequencing was whole blood. The TCR was taken from a male donor in good health. Some clones in this sample may be carry-over from other donors' samples. The chain links TRBV29-1 to TRBJ2-1, with 9 bases matching TRBD1. The DNA of the CDR3 is TGCAGCGTTCTTGGGACAGGGTCGGACAATGAGCAGTTCTTC. Translating gives CSVLGTGSDNEQFF.